This is a list of T cell receptor beta chains from one sample in a study of blood T cell repertoires in COVID-19. TCRdb's copy holds only in-frame clones and misses some; the assay was immunoSEQ multiplex PCR. In the table there are 300,000 to 400,000 clones, 85% of which are singletons. Sequenced sample: peripheral blood. The receptors shown here come from a human donor in a cohort sampled during active COVID-19. The CDR3 runs from the conserved cysteine through the conserved F or W. The D gene is left open where the match is weak. A row's size may be missing; if present it is once, few, many or a size class.

V	size	J	D	DNA	CDR3
TRBV3-1/TRBV3-2	.	TRBJ1-2	TRBD1	TGTGCCAGCAGCCTCGGGACAGGACCTAACTATGGCTACACCTTC	CASSLGTGPNYGYTF
TRBV10-3	.	TRBJ1-1	.	TGTGCCATCAGTGGAAGGAACAGGGACACTGAAGCTTTCTTT	CAISGRNRDTEAFF
TRBV10-1	.	TRBJ2-6	.	TGCGCCAGCAGTGAGGACAACTCTGGGGCCAACGTCCTGACTTTC	CASSEDNSGANVLTF
TRBV11-2	.	TRBJ1-6	.	TGTGCCAGCAGCTTAGAAGGGGGTAATAATTCACCCCTCCACTTT	CASSLEGGNNSPLHF
TRBV3-1/TRBV3-2	.	TRBJ1-1	.	TGTGCCAGCAGCCAAGGGCCATTTACTGAAGCTTTCTTT	CASSQGPFTEAFF
TRBV28	.	TRBJ2-2	TRBD1	TGTGCCAGCAGATTCAAGGGACAGCCGACCGGGGAGCTGTTTTTT	CASRFKGQPTGELFF
TRBV5-4	.	TRBJ2-1	TRBD1	TGTGCCAGCAGCTTGGGACAGGGTATATACAATGAGCAGTTCTTC	CASSLGQGIYNEQFF
TRBV5-4	.	TRBJ1-1	.	TGTGCCAGCAGCTTTTTTCCCACTCACGGGAACACTGAAGCTTTCTTT	CASSFFPTHGNTEAFF
TRBV29-1	once	TRBJ2-7	TRBD1	TGCAGCGTTGAAGATATTTGGGGACAGGGGGCGGGAGAGCAGTACTTC	CSVEDIWGQGAGEQYF
TRBV18	.	TRBJ1-2	TRBD1	TGTGCCAGCTCACCACTTTCCGGGACAGCTAACTATGGCTACACCTTC	CASSPLSGTANYGYTF
TRBV10-3	.	TRBJ1-2	.	TGTGCCATCAAGTGGGGTCGGGGGAACCGTAACTATGGCTACACCTTC	CAIKWGRGNRNYGYTF
TRBV28	once	TRBJ1-2	.	TGTGCCAGCACCCTGTCGGGTTACTATGGCTACACCTTC	CASTLSGYYGYTF
TRBV6-5	.	TRBJ2-4	TRBD1	TGTGCCACCACAGGGGGAGCCAAAAACATTCAGTACTTC	CATTGGAKNIQYF
TRBV5-1	.	TRBJ1-4	.	TGCGCCAGCAGAATCCAGGAGGGAGATGAAAAACTGTTTTTT	CASRIQEGDEKLFF
TRBV19	.	TRBJ1-5	TRBD1	TGTGCCAGTAGTAAAGACAGGGAAAGAACTCAGCCCCAGCATTTT	CASSKDRERTQPQHF
TRBV7-3	.	TRBJ1-2	TRBD1	TGTGCCAGCAGCTTGGGACAGGAGGACTATGGCTACACCTTC	CASSLGQEDYGYTF
TRBV7-9	.	TRBJ1-2	TRBD1	TGTGCCAGCGGGATGGCAGGGGGTTATGGCTACACCTTC	CASGMAGGYGYTF
TRBV7-2	.	TRBJ2-3	TRBD2	TGTGCCAGCAGCTCCACGGGACTAGCGACAGATACGCAGTATTTT	CASSSTGLATDTQYF